A single sample gave rise to the 18 T cell receptor beta chains below, sequenced in a study of prognosis after radiotherapy for stage I lung cancer (dated by TCRdb to the early 2020s). Sequencing relied on an Illumina HiSeq 3000. Two rounds of multiplex PCR were used to amplify the TCR beta CDR3 region from genomic DNA. In the first round of PCR, primers specific to each TRBV and TRBJ gene were used, and the primer sequences are filed in Chinese patent CN105087789A. TCRdb reprocessing: public reads trimmed at Q25 with fastp, clones called with MiXCR, in-frame beta chains kept. Each CDR3 protein appears once, grouped with its most common genes and DNA. The sample table contains about 12,000 distinct CDR3 sequences; only one count was recorded for 45% to 60% of them. The top ten clonotypes cover 20% to 25% of the sample. This specimen consisted of PBMCs, obtained before or after stereotactic body radiation therapy (not recorded which). Receptors were obtained from a donor aged 50 or older with non-small cell lung cancer.

This clonotype has at least ten counts. The chain employs TRBV2 and TRBJ2-5; D is uncertain. The germline V and J ends were trimmed by 1 base and 0 bases, with 3 bases remaining between them. This CDR3 spans 13 amino acids. CDR1 is SNHLY, CDR2 FYNNEI, per germline. In DNA form, the CDR3 reads TGTGCCAGCAGTGAAGTGTACCAAGAGACCCAGTACTTC. Protein sequence: CASSEVYQETQYF. Full variable domain (rest looked up from reference TRBV2 and TRBJ2-5): EPEVTQTPSHQVTQMGQEVILRCVPISNHLYFYWYRQILGQKVEFLVSFYNNEISEKSEIFDDQFSVERPDGSNFTLKIRSTKLEDSAMYFCASSEVYQETQYFGPGTRLLVL.

The chain uses TRBV2 and TRBJ2-1; D may correspond to TRBD1 or TRBD2 (5 bases each). The CDR3 is made up of 15 amino acids. Trimming removed 5 bases from V and 3 bases from J, with 14 bases in between. The germline gives CDR1 SNHLY, CDR2 FYNNEI. The CDR3 loop reads CASSPDRGVYNEQFF. The CDR3 bases are TGTGCCAGCAGTCCAGACAGAGGGGTCTACAATGAGCAGTTCTTC.

The genes are TRBV4-1 and TRBJ1-6, with 9 bases that match TRBD1. After removal of 2 bases from V and 10 bases from J, the junction contained 6 bases not matched to a gene. Germline V lookup: CDR1 MGHRA, CDR2 YSYEKL. The CDR3 sequence is 15 residues long. The CDR3 here is CASSQWDRAQSPLHF. CDR3 nucleotides: TGCGCCAGCAGCCAATGGGACAGGGCCCAGTCACCCCTCCACTTT.

The rearrangement joins TRBV2 to TRBJ2-7, with 7 positions matching TRBD2. Trimming took 3 bases from V and 5 from J; bases not matched to a gene: 4. CDR1 is SNHLY and CDR2 is FYNNEI in the germline V gene. The CDR3 is made up of 13 amino acids. Written as DNA, the CDR3 is TGTGCCAGCAGTGAGATTACTAGCGACGAGCAGTACTTC. It is translated as CASSEITSDEQYF.

As concerns this clonotype: This likely traces to a read error, being one base from a far larger clone. The V call is TRBV7-9, the J call TRBJ2-1; TRBD2 agrees at 11 bases. The length of the CDR3 is 13 residues. CDR1 is SEHNR, CDR2 FQNEAQ, per germline (reference sequence). The CDR3 coding sequence is TGTGCCAGCAGCCTACAACAAGAGACTAGCGGGGAGTTC. Residues: CASSLQQETSGEF.

Concerning this clonotype: It is likely a read error, because the conserved phenylalanine at the end of the CDR3 is missing. The rearrangement uses TRBV27 and TRBJ1-2; the match to TRBD1 covers 7 bases. The CDR3 length is 13 residues. CDR1 is MNHEY and CDR2 is SMNVEV in the germline V gene (reference sequence). CDR3 sequence reads: CAGRSDREVGYTL. CDR3 coding DNA: TGTGCCGGCAGATCTGACAGGGAAGTCGGCTACACCTTA.

At least ten counts were recorded for this clonotype. The rearrangement links TRBV10-2 to TRBJ2-3; maybe TRBD2 (5 bases). Germline V gives CDR1 WSHSY, CDR2 SAAADI. Between the trimmed V and J ends, which lost 3 bases and 4 bases, there was a span of 14 bases. The CDR3 has 15 residues. In nucleotides, the CDR3 is TGCGCCAGCAGTGATCGCGACCCGGAGGCAGATACGCAGTATTTT. Amino acid sequence: CASSDRDPEADTQYF.

This clonotype was found a few times. This rearrangement joins TRBV2 to TRBJ2-2, with 10 bases matching TRBD2. CDR3 size: 15 residues. The germline gives CDR1 SNHLY, CDR2 FYNNEI. J gave up 4 bases and V 6 bases, and 5 bases lay outside the gene matches. This CDR3 reads CASRALAGITGELFF. The CDR3 DNA sequence: TGTGCCAGCAGGGCACTAGCGGGGATCACCGGGGAGCTGTTTTTT.

The gene calls are TRBV28 and TRBJ1-5, with 9 bases lining up with TRBD1. CDR3 length equals 15 residues. The germline V gene encodes CDR1 MDHEN and CDR2 SYDVKM. V dropped 6 bases and J dropped 8; count of bases not matched to a gene: 11. CDR3 residues: CASRPHRGRLEPQHF. As DNA, the CDR3 is TGTGCCAGCAGACCCCACAGGGGGCGCTTGGAGCCCCAGCATTTT. The variable domain in full, with the rest retrieved from reference TRBV28 and TRBJ1-5, is DVKVTQSSRYLVKRTGEKVFLECVQDMDHENMFWYRQDPGLGLRLIYFSYDVKMKEKGDIPEGYSVSREKKERFSLILESASTNQTSMYLCASRPHRGRLEPQHFGDGTRLSIL.

The table lists this clonotype with many counts. J is TRBJ2-2 and V is TRBV10-2; D is possibly TRBD1 (6 bases). Germline V gives CDR1 WSHSY, CDR2 SAAADI. Trimming left V 6 bases short and J 6 bases short, with 8 bases between. CDR3 size: 12 residues. The CDR3 reads CASRGTSGELFF. DNA of the CDR3: TGCGCCAGCAGAGGGACATCCGGGGAGCTGTTTTTT.

There are many counts of this clonotype. The genes are TRBV7-6 and TRBJ2-3; D is unclear. This CDR3 contains 14 residues. Per the germline V gene, CDR1 is SGHVS and CDR2 is FNYEAQ. V lost 1 base and J 3 bases, leaving 8 bases between the germline ends. Here the CDR3 reads CASSLGLSTDTQYF. The CDR3 nucleotides read TGTGCCAGCAGCTTAGGCCTGTCGACAGATACGCAGTATTTT.

By proportion, this clonotype is medium-sized. The J gene is TRBJ1-1, the V gene TRBV19, with 11 nucleotides matching TRBD1. The CDR3 has 16 amino acids. V shed 4 bases and J 0 bases; nucleotides not matched to a gene: 4. Per germline, CDR1 LNHDA and CDR2 SQIVND (reference sequence). DNA for the CDR3: TGTGCCAGTAGTACTCTGGACAGGGGGCTGAACACTGAAGCTTTCTTT. It yields the protein CASSTLDRGLNTEAFF.

In its sample, this clonotype was seen many times. This rearrangement joins TRBV6-4 to TRBJ2-1; 7 nucleotides align to TRBD1. Germline-derived CDR1 and CDR2 are MRHNA and SNTAGT. Trimming took 2 bases from V and 4 from J; bases not matched to a gene: 5. The CDR3 is 15 residues long. CDR3 in amino acids: CASSDEQGMYNEQFF. The DNA of the CDR3 is TGTGCCAGCAGTGACGAACAGGGGATGTACAATGAGCAGTTCTTC.

This clonotype is labeled as medium-sized. The chain has TRBV30 and TRBJ2-1, with D perhaps matching TRBD1 (6 bases). This CDR3 has 15 residues. Germline CDR1 GTSNPN, CDR2 SVGIG (reference sequence). The V end was cut by 4 bases, the J end by 5 bases, with 18 bases between. The CDR3: CAWTSGRGPNNEQFF. As DNA, the CDR3 is TGTGCCTGGACATCGGGCAGGGGACCCAACAATGAGCAGTTCTTC.

By share of the sample, this clonotype is medium-sized. V is TRBV30 and J is TRBJ2-4, with 7 bases that match TRBD1. The J segment lost 0 bases and the V segment lost 3 bases, leaving 17 bases of the junction unmatched. The CDR3 extends over 19 amino acids. The germline gives CDR1 GTSNPN, CDR2 SVGIG (reference sequence). The CDR3 region is CAWSPFRGLNILAKNIQYF. CDR3 bases: TGTGCCTGGAGCCCTTTTAGGGGGCTGAACATTTTAGCCAAAAACATTCAGTACTTC.

This clonotype appeared once. The CDR3 nucleotides read TGTGCCAGCAGCTTAACGGTGGGGGGGGCCAACGTCCTGACTTTC. Its translation: CASSLTVGGANVLTF. The gene calls are TRBV7-2 and TRBJ2-6; no definite D call. This CDR3 contains 15 residues. Germline CDR1 SGHTA, CDR2 FQGNSA. V was pared by 2 bases and J by 4 bases, with 9 bases between.

On this clonotype itself: This is likely an artifact of a read error, given a far larger clone one base away. CDR3 amino acids: CASLGQVSIYEQYF. The DNA for the CDR3 is TGTGCCAGCTTGGGACAGGTATCGATCTACGAGCAGTACTTC. V usage is TRBV6-4 and J usage is TRBJ2-7; TRBD1 matches at 8 bases. The ends lost 8 bases at V and 3 bases at J; junction bases unmatched: 9. The CDR3 contains 14 residues. Germline CDR1 and CDR2: MRHNA and SNTAGT.

The chain carries TRBV12-3 or TRBV12-4 and TRBJ2-3, with a possible D match to TRBD2 (6 bases). The CDR3 loop spans 15 amino acids. V was pared by 8 bases and J by 0 bases, with 15 bases between. This CDR3 reads CASGQGGISTDTQYF. The CDR3 DNA reads TGTGCCAGCGGGCAGGGAGGTATCAGCACAGATACGCAGTATTTT.